The present T cell receptor beta chain was sequenced within a study of blood T cell repertoires in COVID-19. Study summary: Researchers got acute and convalescent COVID-19 samples from the United States, Italy and Spain. T cells, B-cell-depleted T cells, or PBMCs supplied cDNA or gDNA.

Authors' analysis steps: Amplified reference gene primers provided the basis for estimating nucleated cell counts. Assay: immunoSEQ multiplex PCR; the TCRdb copy retains only in-frame clones and omits some. That table gives V, J and clone size, and the DNA gave D and trimming. This table has about 250,000 clones, roughly 89% appearing once. The CDR3 is made up of 15 amino acids. Germline CDR1 reads SGHDT; CDR2 reads YYEEEE. Deletions cut 3 bases from V and 1 base from J, with 11 bases between. Input material: peripheral blood. V gene TRBV5-6 combines with J gene TRBJ1-3; TRBD1 is a possible D gene (6 bases). The TCR comes from a woman in her thirties or forties who had recovered from COVID-19. The CDR3 region has the DNA TGTGCCAGCAGCTCCTCTCAGGGGTCTGGAAACACCATATATTTT. Translated, it gives CASSSSQGSGNTIYF.